These T cell receptor beta chains were read from a single sample in a study of blood T cell repertoires in COVID-19. Sequencing used immunoSEQ multiplex PCR; TCRdb keeps in-frame clones, though not all of them. The table shows 100,000 or so clones, with approximately 84% occurring only once. Sequencing was done on a sample of peripheral blood. Every receptor here comes from a human donor in a cohort sampled during active COVID-19. Both conserved end residues are trimmed from each CDR3. Fields, in order: CDR3 protein, V gene, J gene, D gene. D genes are given only for firm matches.

cdr3_aa: AISETNRVGGNTIY
v_call: TRBV10-3
j_call: TRBJ1-3
d_call: -

cdr3_aa: ASSPGDATNEKLF
v_call: TRBV5-1
j_call: TRBJ1-4
d_call: -

cdr3_aa: ASSSRTGVDTIY
v_call: TRBV4-3
j_call: TRBJ1-3
d_call: TRBD1

cdr3_aa: ASSLRQGASIQY
v_call: TRBV7-8
j_call: TRBJ2-4
d_call: TRBD1

cdr3_aa: ASSPGLAGASEQF
v_call: TRBV7-3
j_call: TRBJ2-1
d_call: TRBD2

cdr3_aa: ASSDGTSFKQF
v_call: TRBV6-1
j_call: TRBJ2-1
d_call: TRBD2

cdr3_aa: ASSTRDRGGTEAF
v_call: TRBV19
j_call: TRBJ1-1
d_call: TRBD1

cdr3_aa: ASSHPPDRDFSPLH
v_call: TRBV6-6
j_call: TRBJ1-6
d_call: TRBD1

cdr3_aa: ASSLGGREKLF
v_call: TRBV5-1
j_call: TRBJ1-4
d_call: -

cdr3_aa: ASSLTPRLAQQY
v_call: TRBV7-2
j_call: TRBJ2-5
d_call: TRBD2

cdr3_aa: ASSPGQGETEAF
v_call: TRBV7-9
j_call: TRBJ1-1
d_call: TRBD1

cdr3_aa: ASRPGGSTGNTEAF
v_call: TRBV5-4
j_call: TRBJ1-1
d_call: TRBD1

cdr3_aa: ASSLPQDFLYGYT
v_call: TRBV7-2
j_call: TRBJ1-2
d_call: -

cdr3_aa: ASSPGTGGFNEQF
v_call: TRBV27
j_call: TRBJ2-1
d_call: TRBD1

cdr3_aa: ASRGAGVADTQY
v_call: TRBV7-2
j_call: TRBJ2-3
d_call: TRBD2

cdr3_aa: ASRNRDRGEYGYT
v_call: TRBV5-4
j_call: TRBJ1-2
d_call: TRBD1

cdr3_aa: ASSSDRDAVRTQY
v_call: TRBV27
j_call: TRBJ2-5
d_call: TRBD1

cdr3_aa: ASFLIRGSNGELF
v_call: TRBV2
j_call: TRBJ2-2
d_call: -

cdr3_aa: ASSQEINSGANVLT
v_call: TRBV4-2
j_call: TRBJ2-6
d_call: -

cdr3_aa: ASSVGPGENQPQH
v_call: TRBV9
j_call: TRBJ1-5
d_call: -

cdr3_aa: ASSLRQDRVDWQPQH
v_call: TRBV28
j_call: TRBJ1-5
d_call: TRBD1

cdr3_aa: ASYKGGELF
v_call: TRBV6-5
j_call: TRBJ2-2
d_call: -

cdr3_aa: ASSWGGAYGYT
v_call: TRBV5-6
j_call: TRBJ1-2
d_call: -